This TCR beta chain was sequenced during a study of cytomegalovirus exposure and HLA in healthy donors. Broader study findings: The investigators catalogued 164 TCR beta chains as cytomegalovirus-associated. In vitro experiments confirmed that a few CMV-associated chains were specific for CMV antigens. Reported results showed that the classifier diagnosed cytomegalovirus status with high specificity and sensitivity.

Profiled with immunoSEQ multiplex PCR; TCRdb holds only in-frame clones, not every one. This table has under 200,000 clones, approximately 86% appearing once. About this clone itself: Its antigen is unidentified. This sample also contains other DNA sequences that code for the same CDR3.

Germline values: CDR1 SGHTA, CDR2 FQGNSA. There are 12 residues in the CDR3. V lost 4 bases to trimming and J lost 0 bases, with 4 bases between them. The specimen sequenced was PBMCs. The gene calls are TRBV7-2 and TRBJ2-7; D is uncertain. The origin of this receptor is a woman younger than 30 in good health and CMV-seronegative. CDR3 sequence reads: CASSSSSYEQYF. In nucleotides, the CDR3 is TGTGCCAGCAGCTCATCCTCCTACGAGCAGTACTTC.